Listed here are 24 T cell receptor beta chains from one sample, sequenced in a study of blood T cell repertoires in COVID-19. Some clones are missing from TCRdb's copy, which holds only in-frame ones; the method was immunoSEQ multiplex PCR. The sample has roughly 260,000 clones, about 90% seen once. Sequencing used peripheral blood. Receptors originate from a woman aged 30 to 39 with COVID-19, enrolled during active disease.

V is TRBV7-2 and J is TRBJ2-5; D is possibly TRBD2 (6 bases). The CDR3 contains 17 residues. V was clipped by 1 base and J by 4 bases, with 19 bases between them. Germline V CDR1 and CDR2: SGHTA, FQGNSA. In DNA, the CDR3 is TGTGCCAGCAGCTTAGAATCGGCGGGACTCCCGCGAGAGACCCAGTACTTC. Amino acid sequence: CASSLESAGLPRETQYF.

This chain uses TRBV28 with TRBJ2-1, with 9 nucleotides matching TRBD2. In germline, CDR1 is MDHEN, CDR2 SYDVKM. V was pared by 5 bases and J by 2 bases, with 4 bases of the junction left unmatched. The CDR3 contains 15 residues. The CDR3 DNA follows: TGTGCCAGCAGTCAACTAGCGGGTCCCTACAATGAGCAGTTCTTC. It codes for CASSQLAGPYNEQFF.

The CDR3 loop reads CASRGFRDRGLNTEAFF. The DNA for the CDR3 is TGTGCCAGTAGGGGCTTCCGGGACAGGGGGTTAAACACTGAAGCTTTCTTT. This chain connects TRBV19 to TRBJ1-1; 11 bases line up with TRBD1. V gave up 6 bases and J gave up 2 bases; unmatched junction bases: 11. Germline lookup yields CDR1 LNHDA and CDR2 SQIVND (reference sequence). The CDR3 contains 17 residues.

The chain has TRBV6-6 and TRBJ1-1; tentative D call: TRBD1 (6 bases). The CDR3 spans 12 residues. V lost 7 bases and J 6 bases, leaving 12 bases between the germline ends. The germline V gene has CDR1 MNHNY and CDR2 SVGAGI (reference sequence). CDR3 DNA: TGTGCCAGCACAATAGGACAGTCTGAAGCTTTCTTT. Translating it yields CASTIGQSEAFF.

The CDR3 is CASSLYGVGSYEQYF. The CDR3 nucleotides read TGTGCCAGCAGTTTATATGGAGTAGGATCCTACGAGCAGTACTTC. This rearrangement joins TRBV28 to TRBJ2-7; D gene ambiguous. The V end lost 1 base, the J end lost 1 base, and 11 bases lay between the germline ends. Per germline, CDR1 MDHEN and CDR2 SYDVKM. This CDR3 has 15 residues.

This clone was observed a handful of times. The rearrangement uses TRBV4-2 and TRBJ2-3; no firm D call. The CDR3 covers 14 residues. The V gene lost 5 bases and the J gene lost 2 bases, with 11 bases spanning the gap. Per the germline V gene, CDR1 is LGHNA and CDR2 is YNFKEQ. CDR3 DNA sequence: TGTGCCAGCAGCATCTCCGAGTCCACAGATACGCAGTATTTT. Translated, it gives CASSISESTDTQYF.

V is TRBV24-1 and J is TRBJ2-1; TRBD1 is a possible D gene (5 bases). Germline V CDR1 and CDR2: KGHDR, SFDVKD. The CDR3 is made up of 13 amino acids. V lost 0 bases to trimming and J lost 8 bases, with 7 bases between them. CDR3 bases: TGTGCCACCAGTGATTTGGGGGCTTATGAGCAGTTCTTC. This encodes CATSDLGAYEQFF.

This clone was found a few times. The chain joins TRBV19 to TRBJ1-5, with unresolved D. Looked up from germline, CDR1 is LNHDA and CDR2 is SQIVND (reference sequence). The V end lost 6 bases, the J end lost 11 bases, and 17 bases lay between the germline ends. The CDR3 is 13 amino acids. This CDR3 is CASSLSRLEAQHF. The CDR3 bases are TGTGCCAGTAGCCTATCCCGCTTGGAGGCCCAGCATTTT.

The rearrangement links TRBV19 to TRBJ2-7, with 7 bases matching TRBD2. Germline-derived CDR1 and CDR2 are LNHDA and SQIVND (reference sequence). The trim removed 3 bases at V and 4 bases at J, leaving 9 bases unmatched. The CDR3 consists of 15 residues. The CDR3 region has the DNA TGTGCCAGTAGTATTGTTCTAGCGGACCCATACGAGCAGTACTTC. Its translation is CASSIVLADPYEQYF.

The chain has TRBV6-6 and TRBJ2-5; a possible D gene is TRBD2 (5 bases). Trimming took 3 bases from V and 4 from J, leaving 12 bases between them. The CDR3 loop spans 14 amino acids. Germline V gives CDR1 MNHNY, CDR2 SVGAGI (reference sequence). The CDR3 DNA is TGTGCCAGCAGTTATCAGCGAGGGAGAGAGACCCAGTACTTC. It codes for CASSYQRGRETQYF.

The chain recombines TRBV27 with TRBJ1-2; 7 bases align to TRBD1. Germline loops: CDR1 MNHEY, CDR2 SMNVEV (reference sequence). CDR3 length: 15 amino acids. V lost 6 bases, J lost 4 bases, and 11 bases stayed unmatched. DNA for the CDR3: TGTGCCAGCAGGGCGACAGGGTCCAATATCTATGGCTACACCTTC. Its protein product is CASRATGSNIYGYTF.

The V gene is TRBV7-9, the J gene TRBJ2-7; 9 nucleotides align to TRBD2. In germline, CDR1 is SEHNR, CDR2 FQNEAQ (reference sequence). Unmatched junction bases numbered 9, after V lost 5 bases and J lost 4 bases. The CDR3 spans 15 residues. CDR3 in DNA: TGTGCCAGCAGCCCTCGGGCGGGAGGGCCGTACGAGCAGTACTTC. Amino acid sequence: CASSPRAGGPYEQYF.

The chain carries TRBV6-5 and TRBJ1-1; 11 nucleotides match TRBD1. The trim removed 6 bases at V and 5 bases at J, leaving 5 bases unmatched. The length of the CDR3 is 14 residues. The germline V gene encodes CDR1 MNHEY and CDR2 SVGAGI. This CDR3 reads CASRLGQGVTEAFF. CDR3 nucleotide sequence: TGTGCCAGCAGGCTGGGACAGGGGGTAACTGAAGCTTTCTTT.

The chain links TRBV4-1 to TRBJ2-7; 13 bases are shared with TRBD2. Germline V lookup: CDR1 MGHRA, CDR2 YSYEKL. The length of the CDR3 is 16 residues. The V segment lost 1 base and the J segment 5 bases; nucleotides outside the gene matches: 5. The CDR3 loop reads CASSQGTSGRYHEQYF. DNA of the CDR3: TGCGCCAGCAGCCAAGGGACTAGCGGGAGATACCACGAGCAGTACTTC.

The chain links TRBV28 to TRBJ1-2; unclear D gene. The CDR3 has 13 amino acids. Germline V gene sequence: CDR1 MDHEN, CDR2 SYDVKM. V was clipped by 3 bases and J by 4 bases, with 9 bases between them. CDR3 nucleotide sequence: TGTGCCAGCAGTTTTCGGGGAGGCTATGGCTACACCTTC. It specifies CASSFRGGYGYTF.

The CDR3 is CASSTPGQGHSGANVLTF. The CDR3 DNA reads as TGTGCCAGCAGCACGCCGGGACAGGGACACTCTGGGGCCAACGTCCTGACTTTC. The chain couples TRBV7-3 to TRBJ2-6; TRBD1 matches 9 bases. V gave up 5 bases and J gave up 0 bases; unmatched junction bases: 8. This CDR3 comprises 18 residues. Germline assignment: CDR1 SGHTA and CDR2 FQGTGA.

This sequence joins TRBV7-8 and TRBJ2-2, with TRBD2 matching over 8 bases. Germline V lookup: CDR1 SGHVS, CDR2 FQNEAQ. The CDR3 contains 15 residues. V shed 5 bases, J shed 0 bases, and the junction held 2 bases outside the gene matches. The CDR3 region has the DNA TGTGCCAGCAGCCCAGCGGGAGCGAACACCGGGGAGCTGTTTTTT. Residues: CASSPAGANTGELFF.

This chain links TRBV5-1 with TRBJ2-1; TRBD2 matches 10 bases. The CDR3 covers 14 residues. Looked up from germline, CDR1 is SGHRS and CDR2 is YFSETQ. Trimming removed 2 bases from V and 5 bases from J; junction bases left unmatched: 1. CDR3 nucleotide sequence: TGCGCCAGCAGCTTCGGACTAGCGGACAATGAGCAGTTCTTC. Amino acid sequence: CASSFGLADNEQFF.

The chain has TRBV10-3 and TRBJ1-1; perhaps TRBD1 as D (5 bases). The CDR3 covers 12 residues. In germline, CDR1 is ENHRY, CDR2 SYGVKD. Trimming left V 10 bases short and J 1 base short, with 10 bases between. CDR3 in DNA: TGTGCCACGGGGGGGACGAACACTGAAGCTTTCTTT. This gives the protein CATGGTNTEAFF.

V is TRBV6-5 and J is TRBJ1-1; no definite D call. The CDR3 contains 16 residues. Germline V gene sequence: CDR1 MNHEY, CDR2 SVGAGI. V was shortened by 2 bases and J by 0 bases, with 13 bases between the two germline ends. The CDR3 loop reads CASSYHGRSMNTEAFF. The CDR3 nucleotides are TGTGCCAGCAGTTACCATGGCAGATCCATGAACACTGAAGCTTTCTTT.

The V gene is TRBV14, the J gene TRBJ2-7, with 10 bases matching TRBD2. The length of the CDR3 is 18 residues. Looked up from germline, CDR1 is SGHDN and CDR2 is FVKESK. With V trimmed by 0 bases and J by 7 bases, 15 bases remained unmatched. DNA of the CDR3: TGTGCCAGCAGCCAAGATCTTATACTAGCGGGGAACCCTGGGGAGCAGTACTTC. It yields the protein CASSQDLILAGNPGEQYF.

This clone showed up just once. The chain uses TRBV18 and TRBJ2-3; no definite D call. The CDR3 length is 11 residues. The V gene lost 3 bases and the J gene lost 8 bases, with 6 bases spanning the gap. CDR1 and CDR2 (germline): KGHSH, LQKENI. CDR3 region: CASSPPGTQYF. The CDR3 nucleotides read TGTGCCAGCTCACCCCCGGGTACGCAGTATTTT.

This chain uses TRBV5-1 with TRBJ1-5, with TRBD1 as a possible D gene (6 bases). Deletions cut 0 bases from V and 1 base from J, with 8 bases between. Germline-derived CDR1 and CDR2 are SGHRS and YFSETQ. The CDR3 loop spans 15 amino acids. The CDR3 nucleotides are TGCGCCAGCAGCTTGGGGGGGCTGAGCAATCAGCCCCAGCATTTT. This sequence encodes CASSLGGLSNQPQHF.

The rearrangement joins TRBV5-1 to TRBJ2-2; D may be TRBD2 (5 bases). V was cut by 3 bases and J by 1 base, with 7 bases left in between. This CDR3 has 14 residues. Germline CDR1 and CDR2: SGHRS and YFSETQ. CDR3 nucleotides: TGCGCCAGCAGCTCCGAGGGGAACACCGGGGAGCTGTTTTTT. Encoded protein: CASSSEGNTGELFF.